The T cell receptor beta chain under discussion was sequenced for a study of CD8+ T cells in alopecia areata. About the research overall: Twice a day, 5 to 10 mg of oral tofacitinib was administered to treated patients. Affected scalp percentage determined the severity score of treated patients.

Findings of the study overall: One nonresponder leaves baseline CD8+ expansion's link to response uncertain.

Regarding treatment: oral pan-JAK inhibitor, 5-10 mg twice daily. Specimens obtained from alopecia areata patients comprised lesional scalp punch biopsies and peripheral blood. On this clone: No antigen is known for it.

The sequencing template was cDNA reverse transcribed from extracted RNA. Clones were read by immunoSEQ multiplex PCR, and TCRdb kept only the in-frame ones, dropping some. The sample lists some 220,000 clones, more than 45% occurring once. The CDR3 spans 16 residues. CDR1 MNHNS and CDR2 SASEGT come from the germline V gene. V shed 4 bases, J shed 9 bases, and the junction held 11 bases outside the gene matches. The gene calls are TRBV6-1 and TRBJ2-3, with 12 bases identical to TRBD2. The origin of this receptor is a human donor with alopecia areata. The starting material was CD4+ T cells sorted from blood, obtained at week 4, from a patient treated with tofacitinib. The CDR3 region is CASSATSGGTAMTQYF. CDR3 sequence (DNA): TGTGCCAGCAGTGCCACTAGCGGGGGGACGGCCATGACGCAGTATTTT.